This passage covers 28 T cell receptor beta chains from one sample sequenced in a study of PD-L1 blockade in urothelial cancer. The assay was immunoSEQ multiplex PCR, and TCRdb's table has in-frame clones only and misses some. The sample carries tens of thousands of clones, about 80% recorded once. The sequences come from PBMCs, collected around atezolizumab (anti-PD-L1) treatment. The receptors here all came from a man between 65 and 85 years old with urothelial cancer.

The genes are TRBV6-5 and TRBJ2-7; 8 bases agree with TRBD2. Looked up from germline, CDR1 is MNHEY and CDR2 is SVGAGI. Losses at the gene ends were 8 bases for V and 6 bases for J; bases not matched to a gene: 12. The CDR3 loop spans 14 amino acids. In DNA, the CDR3 is TGTGCCAGCGTAACCCCGGGGGGGTCAGGCGAGCAGTACTTC. This encodes CASVTPGGSGEQYF.

The chain joins TRBV6-4 to TRBJ1-2; TRBD1 matches 9 bases. Germline V gives CDR1 MRHNA, CDR2 SNTAGT. The CDR3 has 17 amino acids. With V trimmed by 6 bases and J by 0 bases, 11 bases remained unmatched. The DNA for the CDR3 is TGTGCCAGCAGCCTAAATACAGGGGGCCCCCCTAACTATGGCTACACCTTC. Its translation is CASSLNTGGPPNYGYTF.

V is TRBV4-3 and J is TRBJ2-2, with 7 bases aligning to TRBD2. This CDR3 has 15 amino acids. CDR1 and CDR2 (germline): LGHNA, YSLEER. V dropped 5 bases and J dropped 5; count of bases not matched to a gene: 8. CDR3 DNA: TGCGCCAGCAGCTTTAGCGGCGGGGGTACCGGGGAGCTGTTTTTT. Translating it yields CASSFSGGGTGELFF.

The V and J genes are TRBV6-5 and TRBJ1-2; TRBD1 aligns across 8 bases. V was clipped by 4 bases and J by 7 bases; unmatched bases: 11. From germline, CDR1 is MNHEY and CDR2 SVGAGI. This CDR3 is 15 amino acids long. The CDR3 sequence: CASSSRTGLRGGYTF. DNA for the CDR3: TGTGCCAGCAGTTCCAGGACAGGGCTAAGGGGTGGCTACACCTTC.

This clone has a single count. The rearrangement joins TRBV5-4 to TRBJ2-2; 8 bases match TRBD2. CDR1 is SGHNT, CDR2 YYREEE, per germline (reference sequence). Losses at the gene ends were 4 bases for V and 5 bases for J; bases not matched to a gene: 7. This CDR3 has 15 amino acids. This chain's CDR3 is CASSLSGMRTGELFF. The CDR3 coding sequence is TGTGCCAGCAGCCTTAGCGGGATGAGGACCGGGGAGCTGTTTTTT.

The rearrangement uses TRBV10-3 and TRBJ2-5; D is unclear. The CDR3 extends over 13 amino acids. Germline lookup yields CDR1 ENHRY and CDR2 SYGVKD. The ends were cut back, 5 bases at V and 5 bases at J, with 12 bases in the middle. For the CDR3, the DNA is TGTGCCATCAGTTTCCATGGGCAGGAGACCCAGTACTTC. It codes for CAISFHGQETQYF.

The J gene is TRBJ2-5, the V gene TRBV19, with 9 bases identical to TRBD1. The germline gives CDR1 LNHDA, CDR2 SQIVND (reference sequence). V dropped 5 bases and J dropped 5; count of bases not matched to a gene: 12. This CDR3 is built from 16 residues. The CDR3 DNA reads TGTGCCAGTAGTTACGGGACAGGGACCCCCGGGGAGACCCAGTACTTC. Translated: CASSYGTGTPGETQYF.

The chain combines TRBV4-3 with TRBJ2-2; D is unresolved. The CDR3 is made up of 13 amino acids. Germline CDR1 is LGHNA and CDR2 is YSLEER. The V end was cut by 0 bases, the J end by 7 bases, with 6 bases between. CDR3 nucleotide sequence: TGCGCCAGCAGCCAAGATACTATCGGGGAGCTGTTTTTT. As protein: CASSQDTIGELFF.

V is TRBV4-1 and J is TRBJ1-4; 8 nucleotides match TRBD1. Germline CDR1 reads MGHRA; CDR2 reads YSYEKL. Trimming took 3 bases from V and 4 from J; bases not matched to a gene: 7. This CDR3 spans 16 amino acids. The DNA of the CDR3 is TGCGCCAGCAGCCAGGGGGGGACAGGACTTAATGAAAAACTGTTTTTT. Amino acids: CASSQGGTGLNEKLFF.

The chain has TRBV29-1 and TRBJ2-1; 10 bases align to TRBD1. Germline CDR1 reads SQVTM; CDR2 reads ANQGSEA. V was pared by 6 bases and J by 5 bases, with 7 bases of the junction left unmatched. The CDR3 spans 14 residues. The CDR3 loop reads CSVRDRGWDNEQFF. CDR3 bases: TGCAGCGTCCGGGACAGGGGTTGGGACAATGAGCAGTTCTTC.

The CDR3: CASSLWGRGTDTQYF. DNA of the CDR3: TGTGCCAGCAGCTTGTGGGGGAGGGGCACAGATACGCAGTATTTT. This chain links TRBV5-6 with TRBJ2-3; 7 nucleotides match TRBD2. Per the germline V gene, CDR1 is SGHDT and CDR2 is YYEEEE. The J segment lost 1 base and the V segment lost 1 base, leaving 3 bases of the junction unmatched. The length of the CDR3 is 15 residues.

This clone was detected only a few times. The rearrangement uses TRBV25-1 and TRBJ2-2; 11 bases agree with TRBD2. CDR3 length equals 17 residues. From germline, CDR1 is MGHDK and CDR2 SYGVNS. V shed 3 bases, J shed 7 bases, and the junction held 10 bases outside the gene matches. The CDR3 is CASSDELAGGGDGELFF. DNA of the CDR3: TGTGCCAGCAGTGATGAGCTAGCGGGGGGCGGGGACGGGGAGCTGTTTTTT.

The chain combines TRBV4-2 with TRBJ2-3, with 7 bases matching TRBD1. The CDR3 is made up of 15 amino acids. After removal of 1 base from V and 6 bases from J, the junction contained 7 bases not matched to a gene. Germline V gene lookup returns CDR1 LGHNA and CDR2 YNFKEQ. CDR3 residues: CASSQATGSSDTQYF. The CDR3 DNA follows: TGTGCCAGCAGCCAAGCGACAGGGAGTAGTGATACGCAGTATTTT.

The chain links TRBV18 to TRBJ1-1, with a tentative D call TRBD1 (6 bases). In germline, CDR1 is KGHSH, CDR2 LQKENI. The CDR3 has 15 residues. V was trimmed by 0 bases and J by 1 base, leaving 9 bases between them. The CDR3 sequence is CASSPPQGRNTEAFF. The CDR3 DNA follows: TGTGCCAGCTCACCACCTCAGGGGCGGAACACTGAAGCTTTCTTT.

The chain has TRBV28 and TRBJ1-1; D gene uncertain. Between the trimmed V and J ends, which lost 6 bases and 4 bases, there was a span of 9 bases. This CDR3 is built from 12 residues. Germline assignment: CDR1 MDHEN and CDR2 SYDVKM. This CDR3 is CASSLRVTEAFF. In DNA, the CDR3 is TGTGCCAGCAGCTTGAGGGTCACTGAAGCTTTCTTT.

This sequence joins TRBV7-3 and TRBJ2-5, with 14 bases aligning to TRBD2. The trim removed 4 bases at V and 7 bases at J, leaving 2 bases unmatched. The CDR3 is made up of 14 amino acids. CDR1 is SGHTA, CDR2 FQGTGA, per germline. As DNA, the CDR3 is TGTGCCAGCAGCTCCGGACTAGCGGGGGGGACCCAGTACTTC. It translates to CASSSGLAGGTQYF.

This clone was observed once. The genes are TRBV25-1 and TRBJ2-3; D is perhaps TRBD2 (5 bases). The CDR3 spans 16 residues. Germline CDR1 is MGHDK and CDR2 is SYGVNS. V lost 3 bases and J lost 3, with 16 bases in between. The CDR3 DNA is TGTGCCAGCAGTGAGTTCAGCGGCCTCTCGACAGATACGCAGTATTTT. Residues: CASSEFSGLSTDTQYF.

This clone was found once. This chain joins TRBV28 and TRBJ1-1; no clear D gene. This CDR3 spans 16 amino acids. Germline CDR1 and CDR2: MDHEN and SYDVKM. With 8 bases removed from V and 11 bases from J, the gap between germline ends came to 30 bases. DNA for the CDR3: TGTGCCAGCTCAACGGCCGGGTCCCTTCGACGCTTATGGGCTTTCTTT. Its translation: CASSTAGSLRRLWAFF. Filled out from reference TRBV28 and TRBJ1-1, the complete variable domain reads DVKVTQSSRYLVKRTGEKVFLECVQDMDHENMFWYRQDPGLGLRLIYFSYDVKMKEKGDIPEGYSVSREKKERFSLILESASTNQTSMYLCASSTAGSLRRLWAFFGQGTRLTVV.

This clone was counted only a few times. DNA of the CDR3: TGTGCCAGCAGGCGGGACAGAGGCGAGCAGTACTTC. It translates to CASRRDRGEQYF. The chain employs TRBV6-5 and TRBJ2-7; tentative D call: TRBD1 (7 bases). V was clipped by 6 bases and J by 6 bases, with 12 bases between them. Germline loops: CDR1 MNHEY, CDR2 SVGAGI. The CDR3 runs to 12 residues.

Only one count was recorded for this clone. The V and J genes are TRBV7-9 and TRBJ1-1, with 7 bases matching TRBD1. V shed 5 bases and J 1 base; nucleotides not matched to a gene: 10. The CDR3 sequence is 16 residues long. Germline CDR1 is SEHNR and CDR2 is FQNEAQ (reference sequence). CDR3 region: CASSPTPDRENTEAFF. The CDR3 bases are TGTGCCAGCAGCCCCACCCCTGACAGGGAGAACACTGAAGCTTTCTTT.

This CDR3 is CASSYSGNTEAFF. The CDR3 nucleotides are TGCGCCAGCAGCTACTCAGGGAACACTGAAGCTTTCTTT. The chain employs TRBV5-1 and TRBJ1-1; D gene ambiguous. V shed 3 bases and J shed 1 base, with 7 bases lying between them. This CDR3 is 13 amino acids long. The germline CDR1 and CDR2 sequences are SGHRS and YFSETQ.

This rearrangement joins TRBV4-2 to TRBJ1-3, with TRBD1 matching 10 bases. The CDR3 spans 20 residues. Looked up from germline, CDR1 is LGHNA and CDR2 is YNFKEQ. Trimming at V came to 4 bases and at J to 4 bases, leaving 19 bases not matched to a gene. In DNA, the CDR3 is TGTGCCAGCAGCCCCAGTCGGGGACAGGGGTTCTACTCGTCCGGAAACACCATATATTTT. Protein product: CASSPSRGQGFYSSGNTIYF.

This clone has just one count. This chain links TRBV21-1 with TRBJ2-1; the table's D call, TRBD2, was not checked against the DNA. TRBV21-1 is a pseudogene locus. The CDR3 consists of 14 residues. The CDR3 nucleotides read TGTGCCACGGGGGGAAACAGGGAGTCGAATGAGCAGTTCTTC. Translation: CATGGNRESNEQFF.

This chain connects TRBV21-1 to TRBJ1-1; the table's D call, TRBD1, has no DNA check behind it. TRBV21-1 is a recognized pseudogene. The CDR3 runs to 14 residues. As DNA, the CDR3 is TGTGCCAGCAGTAACGGGGACAAGGTCACTGAAGCTTTCTTT. Translating gives CASSNGDKVTEAFF.

The chain joins TRBV28 to TRBJ1-4; TRBD1 matches 8 bases. The V segment lost 6 bases and the J segment 5 bases; nucleotides outside the gene matches: 8. The length of the CDR3 is 15 residues. Germline CDR1 is MDHEN and CDR2 is SYDVKM. In DNA, the CDR3 is TGTGCCAGCAGCTTGATACAGGGGGGCAATGAAAAACTGTTTTTT. This gives the protein CASSLIQGGNEKLFF.

The V and J genes are TRBV5-4 and TRBJ1-4; 8 nucleotides line up with TRBD1. Per germline, CDR1 SGHNT and CDR2 YYREEE (reference sequence). The V gene end was trimmed by 4 bases and the J gene end by 0 bases; junction bases not matched to a gene: 11. The CDR3 extends over 18 amino acids. The CDR3 DNA sequence: TGTGCCAGCAGCCCCGGACAGGGAAGGTCGACAACTAATGAAAAACTGTTTTTT. This encodes CASSPGQGRSTTNEKLFF.

The chain couples TRBV5-6 to TRBJ1-4; perhaps TRBD1 as D (5 bases). Trimming cost V 4 bases and J 11 bases, with 12 bases left between them. Germline CDR1 reads SGHDT; CDR2 reads YYEEEE. CDR3 length: 12 residues. CDR3 in amino acids: CASSAGRLKLFF. DNA of the CDR3: TGTGCCAGCAGCGCGGGACGGCTTAAACTGTTTTTT.

The chain has TRBV7-2 and TRBJ2-5; D possibly corresponds to TRBD2 (5 bases). The V end lost 5 bases, the J end lost 0 bases, and 10 bases lay between the germline ends. The CDR3 spans 14 residues. Germline V CDR1 and CDR2: SGHTA, FQGNSA. CDR3 region: CASSRVDYQETQYF. CDR3 coding DNA: TGTGCCAGCAGCCGAGTGGACTACCAAGAGACCCAGTACTTC.